The 8 T cell receptor beta chains below were found in one sample sequenced in a study of CD8+CD57+ T cells in acquired aplastic anemia. Previously, flow cytometry had revealed CD8+CD57+ cell expansion in the patients chosen for sequencing. Genomic DNA provided the template from which TCR beta VDJ and CDR3 profiles were obtained. MiXCR was run by TCRdb on the reads, yielding one entry per CDR3 protein. The table records under 500,000 distinct CDR3 sequences, approximately 33% of them present only once. The material sequenced was sorted CD4+, CD8+, or CD8+CD57+ T cells (not recorded which) from PBMCs. The receptors here all came from a human donor with aplastic anemia.

The rearrangement uses TRBV11-2 and TRBJ1-2; 7 nucleotides line up with TRBD1. The CDR3 totals 15 residues. J lost 8 bases, V lost 0 bases, and 9 bases had no gene match. The germline CDR1 and CDR2 sequences are SGHAT and FQNNGV. CDR3 loop: CASSLELGGLEGYTF. CDR3 sequence (DNA): TGTGCCAGCAGCTTAGAATTAGGGGGCTTGGAAGGCTACACCTTC. The full variable domain, in which reference TRBV11-2 and TRBJ1-2 provide the parts outside the CDR3, is EAGVAQSPRYKIIEKRQSVAFWCNPISGHATLYWYQQILGQGPKLLIQFQNNGVVDDSQLPKDRFSAERLKGVDSTLKIQPAKLEDSAVYLCASSLELGGLEGYTFGSGTRLTVV.

In its sample, this clonotype was seen many times. V and J are TRBV24-1 and TRBJ2-1, with D possibly being TRBD2 (5 bases). The CDR3 has 15 residues. The V and J ends lost 4 bases and 1 base respectively, with 10 bases between them. Per germline, CDR1 KGHDR and CDR2 SFDVKD. DNA of the CDR3: TGTGCCACCAGTGACCCCCCGGGGTCCTACAATGAGCAGTTCTTC. Translation: CATSDPPGSYNEQFF.

This clonotype showed up just a few times. The CDR3 bases are TGTGCCAGCAGTGTACGCCCCGGGGGATCCTACGAGCAGTACTTC. Translated: CASSVRPGGSYEQYF. V and J are TRBV2 and TRBJ2-7, with D possibly matching TRBD2 (6 bases). The V gene lost 4 bases and the J gene lost 1 base, with 14 bases spanning the gap. There are 15 residues in the CDR3. The germline V gene has CDR1 SNHLY and CDR2 FYNNEI.

This clonotype occurred many times. The chain links TRBV19 to TRBJ2-6, with a weak D call TRBD2 (5 bases). V lost 4 bases and J lost 2, with 6 bases in between. Germline CDR1 LNHDA, CDR2 SQIVND (reference sequence). There are 14 residues in the CDR3. The CDR3 here is CASSRGAGANVLTF. The CDR3 bases are TGTGCCAGTAGTAGGGGAGCTGGGGCCAACGTCCTGACTTTC.

The genes are TRBV20-1 and TRBJ2-5; 8 bases match TRBD2. The CDR3 is 14 residues long. CDR1 and CDR2 from the germline V gene are DFQATT and SNEGSKA (reference sequence). Trimming removed 6 bases from V and 5 bases from J; junction bases left unmatched: 11. CDR3: CSASGTSGFETQYF. CDR3 sequence (DNA): TGCAGTGCCTCCGGGACTAGTGGGTTTGAGACCCAGTACTTC.

This clonotype was detected a few times. The chain combines TRBV14 with TRBJ1-5; D possibly corresponds to TRBD1 (5 bases). The V and J ends lost 1 base and 6 bases respectively, with 13 bases between them. The CDR3 extends over 15 amino acids. CDR1 is SGHDN, CDR2 FVKESK, per germline. The DNA of the CDR3 is TGTGCCAGCAGCCAAGCCGGGGGACGCAGTCAGCCCCAGCATTTT. Translation gives CASSQAGGRSQPQHF.

At least ten counts were recorded for this clonotype. V is TRBV20-1 and J is TRBJ2-7, with D perhaps matching TRBD1 (5 bases). In germline, CDR1 is DFQATT, CDR2 SNEGSKA (reference sequence). The CDR3 extends over 13 amino acids. V was shortened by 5 bases and J by 4 bases, with 15 bases between the two germline ends. The CDR3 sequence is CSAPVSGKYEQYF. In DNA, the CDR3 is TGCAGTGCTCCCGTGTCAGGGAAGTACGAGCAGTACTTC.

In the case of this clonotype: A much larger clone lies one base from this, so it may be a read error. The chain links TRBV19 to TRBJ1-5; TRBD1 might be the D (5 bases). The CDR3 length is 16 residues. The germline V gene encodes CDR1 LNHDA and CDR2 SQIVND (reference sequence). Trimming removed 0 bases from V and 6 bases from J, with 15 bases in between. Here the CDR3 DNA reads TGTGCCAGTAGTATAGATCAGGGTTTGTATAGTCAGCCCCAGCATTTT. Protein sequence: CASSIDQGLYSQPQHF. Full variable domain (missing parts from reference TRBV19 and TRBJ1-5): DGGITQSPKYLFRKEGQNVTLSCEQNLNHDAMYWYRQDPGQGLRLIYYSQIVNDFQKGDIAEGYSVSREKKESFPLTVTSAQKNPTAFYLCASSIDQGLYSQPQHFGDGTRLSIL.